One and the same sample provided the 21 T cell receptor beta chains below, sequenced in a study of OX40 agonist ivuxolimab in advanced cancers. Library creation used the immunoSEQ multiplex PCR assay. Entries here come from immuneACCESS through TCRdb and include only in-frame sequences with V and J called. Some clones fail to appear in such tables; in the studies checked, an unresolved V gene covers under half of the shortfall, and the cause of the remainder is unknown. In this sample the table shows around 27,000 clones, more than 70% of which occur a single time. The top ten constitute more than 20% of the sample. The sample in question was CD4+ or CD8+ T cells sorted from blood, obtained in a trial of the OX40 agonist ivuxolimab. The origin of the receptors is an adult with an advanced solid tumor such as melanoma, head and neck, liver or kidney cancer.

The chain links TRBV28 to TRBJ1-1; the D is unclear. The germline V gene encodes CDR1 MDHEN and CDR2 SYDVKM. Trimming cost V 8 bases and J 3 bases, with 4 bases left between them. This CDR3 is 10 amino acids long. CDR3 in amino acids: CASGYTEAFF. The CDR3 DNA follows: TGTGCCAGCGGATACACTGAAGCTTTCTTT. The full variable domain, its missing parts supplied by reference TRBV28 and TRBJ1-1, is DVKVTQSSRYLVKRTGEKVFLECVQDMDHENMFWYRQDPGLGLRLIYFSYDVKMKEKGDIPEGYSVSREKKERFSLILESASTNQTSMYLCASGYTEAFFGQGTRLTVV.

The chain is built from TRBV7-9 and TRBJ2-7; D gene ambiguous. Trimming stripped 8 bases from V and 6 bases from J, with 11 bases between. CDR1 and CDR2 from the germline V gene are SEHNR and FQNEAQ (reference sequence). The CDR3 contains 11 residues. The CDR3 sequence: CASGLGVEQYF. CDR3 nucleotide sequence: TGTGCCAGCGGATTGGGCGTCGAGCAGTACTTC.

The V call is TRBV19, the J call TRBJ1-4; D perhaps matches TRBD1 (6 bases). The CDR3 has 16 residues. The V end was cut by 6 bases, the J end by 0 bases, with 14 bases between. Germline CDR1 and CDR2: LNHDA and SQIVND (reference sequence). This CDR3 is CASSYPGETTNEKLFF. The DNA of the CDR3 is TGTGCCAGTAGCTACCCAGGGGAAACAACTAATGAAAAACTGTTTTTT.

The CDR3 sequence is CASSYSTVVNTEAFF. The CDR3 coding sequence is TGTGCCAGCAGTTATTCAACAGTGGTTAACACTGAAGCTTTCTTT. V is TRBV6-5 and J is TRBJ1-1; D is unclear. V dropped 3 bases and J dropped 2 bases, with 13 bases sitting between them. The germline V gene encodes CDR1 MNHEY and CDR2 SVGAGI. This CDR3 spans 15 amino acids.

This clone was seen once. The V call is TRBV7-9, the J call TRBJ2-5; 11 bases are shared with TRBD2. The CDR3 totals 15 residues. Germline CDR1 and CDR2: SEHNR and FQNEAQ (reference sequence). Trimming cost V 5 bases and J 2 bases; bases outside gene matches: 4. CDR3 DNA: TGTGCCAGCAGCCTGACTAGCGGGGTTCAAGAGACCCAGTACTTC. Protein product: CASSLTSGVQETQYF.

The gene calls are TRBV11-2 and TRBJ2-3, with a tentative D call TRBD1 (6 bases). The CDR3 is 18 residues long. V was cut by 5 bases and J by 0 bases, with 21 bases left in between. Germline V gene lookup returns CDR1 SGHAT and CDR2 FQNNGV. The CDR3 DNA is TGTGCCAGCAGCCAAACTCCCGGGACAACCTTTAGCACAGATACGCAGTATTTT. Translation: CASSQTPGTTFSTDTQYF.

The rearrangement links TRBV28 to TRBJ2-2; D call uncertain. Germline V gene data show CDR1 as MDHEN and CDR2 as SYDVKM. The CDR3 is 15 amino acids. With 2 bases removed from V and 6 bases from J, the gap between germline ends came to 13 bases. The CDR3 is CASSLTLGMAGELFF. DNA for the CDR3: TGTGCCAGCAGTTTAACTCTAGGAATGGCCGGGGAGCTGTTTTTT.

Sample share makes this clone large. This rearrangement joins TRBV2 to TRBJ1-1; D is unclear. Germline V gene sequence: CDR1 SNHLY, CDR2 FYNNEI. Trimming removed 6 bases at V and 5 bases at J, with 16 bases between. The CDR3 spans 14 residues. CDR3 protein: CASRSSERRTEAFF. The CDR3 DNA sequence: TGTGCCAGCAGATCTAGTGAGAGGAGGACTGAAGCTTTCTTT.

This clone came up once. This chain's CDR3 is CASSHEDRVYEQYF. The CDR3 DNA reads as TGTGCCAGCAGCCACGAGGACAGGGTCTACGAGCAGTACTTC. The V gene is TRBV7-9, the J gene TRBJ2-7, with 8 nucleotides matching TRBD1. Per germline, CDR1 SEHNR and CDR2 FQNEAQ (reference sequence). Trimming took 5 bases from V and 3 from J; bases not matched to a gene: 6. The CDR3 is 14 amino acids.

The chain has TRBV2 and TRBJ2-3; 7 bases match TRBD2. This CDR3 contains 14 residues. Per the germline V gene, CDR1 is SNHLY and CDR2 is FYNNEI. V lost 3 bases, J lost 4 bases, and 4 bases stayed unmatched. CDR3 coding DNA: TGTGCCAGCAGTGAGGGGGGGGAGGCAGATACGCAGTATTTT. This sequence encodes CASSEGGEADTQYF.

The chain couples TRBV2 to TRBJ2-3; TRBD1 or TRBD2 may be the D gene (5 bases each). The CDR3 loop spans 14 amino acids. V lost 7 bases to trimming and J lost 4 bases, with 15 bases between them. The germline V gene encodes CDR1 SNHLY and CDR2 FYNNEI. The DNA of the CDR3 is TGTGCCAGCATAGGGGCAGGGCGGGCAGATACGCAGTATTTT. Translation: CASIGAGRADTQYF.

CDR3 in amino acids: CASSWNEQFF. CDR3 DNA: TGTGCCAGCAGCTGGAATGAGCAGTTCTTC. V and J are TRBV7-9 and TRBJ2-1; D uncertain. CDR3 length equals 10 residues. V lost 4 bases to trimming and J lost 7 bases, with 2 bases between them. Germline-derived CDR1 and CDR2 are SEHNR and FQNEAQ (reference sequence).

The CDR3 protein is CASGTGNTEAFF. In DNA form, the CDR3 reads TGTGCCAGCGGGACAGGCAACACTGAAGCTTTCTTT. The chain links TRBV28 to TRBJ1-1; 8 bases align to TRBD1. CDR3 length equals 12 residues. Germline loops: CDR1 MDHEN, CDR2 SYDVKM. The V gene end was trimmed by 8 bases and the J gene end by 2 bases; junction bases not matched to a gene: 1.

The chain combines TRBV27 with TRBJ2-7, with D perhaps TRBD2 (6 bases). V was cut by 0 bases and J by 6 bases, with 6 bases left in between. The CDR3 has 12 amino acids. Looked up from germline, CDR1 is MNHEY and CDR2 is SMNVEV (reference sequence). Written as DNA, the CDR3 is TGTGCCAGCAGTTTATCGGGGGGCGAGCAGTACTTC. Translated: CASSLSGGEQYF.

The rearrangement joins TRBV29-1 to TRBJ2-1, with D possibly called TRBD1 or TRBD2 (5 bases each). Germline CDR1 is SQVTM and CDR2 is ANQGSEA. The CDR3 length is 12 residues. V lost 0 bases and J lost 7, with 7 bases in between. The CDR3 spells CSVEEGVNEQFF. For the CDR3, the DNA is TGCAGCGTTGAAGAGGGGGTTAATGAGCAGTTCTTC.

Here the CDR3 DNA reads TGTGCCAGCAGCTCCCAGACAGTCTACTCACCCCTCCACTTT. Protein: CASSSQTVYSPLHF. The chain recombines TRBV5-6 with TRBJ1-6; TRBD1 is a possible D gene (5 bases). Trimming shortened V by 3 bases and J by 10 bases, and 14 bases separated the two germline ends. CDR1 and CDR2 (germline): SGHDT, YYEEEE. The CDR3 totals 14 residues.

This chain links TRBV7-9 with TRBJ2-1; D possibly corresponds to TRBD2 (6 bases). The V end was cut by 3 bases, the J end by 6 bases, with 9 bases between. CDR3 length equals 13 residues. Germline V gene data show CDR1 as SEHNR and CDR2 as FQNEAQ (reference sequence). The CDR3 DNA sequence: TGTGCCAGCAGCTTGAGCGGGCTCAATGAGCAGTTCTTC. The encoded protein is CASSLSGLNEQFF. Full variable domain (rest looked up from reference TRBV7-9 and TRBJ2-1): DTGVSQNPRHKITKRGQNVTFRCDPISEHNRLYWYRQTLGQGPEFLTYFQNEAQLEKSRLLSDRFSAERPKGSFSTLEIQRTEQGDSAMYLCASSLSGLNEQFFGPGTRLTVL.

Only one count was recorded for this clone. The V call is TRBV2, the J call TRBJ2-3; 8 bases are a match to TRBD2. The CDR3 length is 12 residues. CDR1 and CDR2 from the germline V gene are SNHLY and FYNNEI. Unmatched junction bases numbered 5, after V lost 9 bases and J lost 6 bases. CDR3 amino acids: CARSLAGDTQYF. In DNA, the CDR3 is TGTGCCAGGTCCTTAGCGGGGGATACGCAGTATTTT.

The J gene is TRBJ2-7, the V gene TRBV7-8; the match to TRBD1 covers 7 bases. The CDR3 has 12 amino acids. The germline gives CDR1 SGHVS, CDR2 FQNEAQ. V shed 4 bases and J 5 bases; nucleotides not matched to a gene: 2. The CDR3: CASSSTGNEQYF. CDR3 nucleotides: TGTGCCAGCAGCTCGACAGGGAACGAGCAGTACTTC. The complete variable domain, with remaining parts taken from reference TRBV7-8 and TRBJ2-7, reads GAGVSQSPRYKVAKRGQDVALRCDPISGHVSLFWYQQALGQGPEFLTYFQNEAQLDKSGLPSDRFFAERPEGSVSTLKIQRTQQEDSAVYLCASSSTGNEQYFGPGTRLTVT.

The V and J genes are TRBV12-1 and TRBJ2-7; whether TRBD2, the table's D call, matches the DNA was not checked. TRBV12-1 is annotated as a pseudogene. CDR3 length: 18 amino acids. The CDR3 reads CASSGGLAGGSSSYEQYF. The CDR3 coding sequence is TGTGCCAGCAGCGGAGGACTAGCGGGAGGGTCTAGCTCCTACGAGCAGTACTTC.

The V gene is TRBV6-4, the J gene TRBJ1-1; the match to TRBD1 covers 8 bases. The V gene's germline CDR1 is MRHNA and CDR2 SNTAGT. Trimming removed 4 bases from V and 5 bases from J; junction bases left unmatched: 6. CDR3 length: 14 amino acids. CDR3 in amino acids: CASSADREGTEAFF. The CDR3 DNA follows: TGTGCCAGCAGTGCGGACAGGGAGGGGACTGAAGCTTTCTTT.